The rows below give T cell receptor beta chains drawn from one sample of a study of shared clonotypes between healthy human individuals. TCRdb's table, derived via immunoSEQ multiplex PCR, lists solely in-frame clones and lacks some. This sample has over 2 million clones, with about 95% found just once. Input material: naive CD4+ T cells sorted from blood. The receptor source for this set is a man between 18 and 29 years old in good health. Both conserved end residues are part of each CDR3. Each record gives: J gene, V gene, D gene, clone size, CDR3 DNA, CDR3 protein. The D gene is left open where the match is weak. The listing skips clone size in some rows; elsewhere it reads once, few, many or a size class.

TRBJ2-7,TRBV9,-,once,TGTGCCAGCGGTGGCGTACTACCAACCTACGAGCAGTACTTC,CASGGVLPTYEQYF
TRBJ1-4,TRBV28,-,-,TGTGCCAGCAGTTCCCCCGCGGGGGCGCGAAAACTGTTTTTT,CASSSPAGARKLFF
TRBJ2-7,TRBV7-2,-,-,TGTGCCAGCAGCTTAGGGGGGGACATCTTCTACGAGCAGTACTTC,CASSLGGDIFYEQYF
TRBJ1-2,TRBV9,-,-,TGTGCCAGCAGCGTAGGATACGCCGACAGGCCCTATGGCTACACCTTC,CASSVGYADRPYGYTF
TRBJ1-4,TRBV9,-,once,TGTGCCAGCAGCGTAGATCGGGGGCGGGAAAAACTGTTTTTT,CASSVDRGREKLFF
TRBJ2-2,TRBV4-3,-,-,TGCGCCAGCAGCCAAGATCTTACCGTTCGGGTGGGCACCGGGGAGCTGTTTTTT,CASSQDLTVRVGTGELFF
TRBJ2-3,TRBV10-3,TRBD1,-,TGTGCCATCAGTGTGACGACAGGGGCAGATACGCAGTATTTT,CAISVTTGADTQYF
TRBJ2-7,TRBV5-1,-,-,TGCGCCAGCAGCTTGGGGGGAGGTCAGGGGACCTACGAGCAGTACTTC,CASSLGGGQGTYEQYF
TRBJ2-2,TRBV12-5,-,-,TGTGCTAGTGGTTTGGATGCGCACACCGGGGAGCTGTTTTTT,CASGLDAHTGELFF
TRBJ2-5,TRBV19,-,-,TGTGCCAGTAGCGCAGGAAGTTATCAAGAGACCCAGTACTTC,CASSAGSYQETQYF
TRBJ2-2,TRBV5-6,TRBD1,-,TGTGCCAGCAGCGCAATACAGGGGCTGAACACCGGGGAGCTGTTTTTT,CASSAIQGLNTGELFF
TRBJ1-2,TRBV14,-,-,TGTGCCAGCAGCCAGGGTCAGAACTATGGCTACACCTTC,CASSQGQNYGYTF
TRBJ2-1,TRBV19,TRBD2,-,TGTGCCAGTAGTACTAGCGGGCTCTCCTACAATGAGCAGTTCTTC,CASSTSGLSYNEQFF
TRBJ1-2,TRBV2,TRBD1,-,TGTGCCAGCAGTGAAGGGCGTATAGGCACAGGGGGTTATGGCTACACCTTC,CASSEGRIGTGGYGYTF
TRBJ1-5,TRBV5-4,-,-,TGTGCCAGCAGCTTGGGGGAGAAGGGCAATCAGCCCCAGCATTTT,CASSLGEKGNQPQHF
TRBJ1-2,TRBV5-1,TRBD1,-,TGCGCCAGCAGCTTGAGGACAGGGGGCGAGGGCTACACCTTC,CASSLRTGGEGYTF
TRBJ2-7,TRBV7-2,TRBD2,-,TGTGCCAGCAGATCCGGGACTAGCGGGAGCGAGCAGTACTTC,CASRSGTSGSEQYF
TRBJ2-7,TRBV4-2,TRBD1,-,TGTGCCAGCAGCCAGATTGACAGGGGGATCGACGAGCAGTACTTC,CASSQIDRGIDEQYF
TRBJ2-7,TRBV5-1,TRBD1,-,TGCGCCAGCAGCCCGACCGGGACAGGGGGCATCGAGCAGTACTTC,CASSPTGTGGIEQYF
TRBJ2-3,TRBV10-1,TRBD2,-,TGCGCCAGCAGGCCGCTACTAGCGGGCGGCACAGATACGCAGTATTTT,CASRPLLAGGTDTQYF
TRBJ2-3,TRBV7-9,TRBD1,-,TGTGCCAGCAGCTTAGGGGACAGGACGGTGCAGTATTTT,CASSLGDRTVQYF
TRBJ2-6,TRBV6-1,TRBD1,once,TGTGCCAGCAGTGGGGGAGCGAGACAGGGCCCCTCTGGGGCCAACGTCCTGACTTTC,CASSGGARQGPSGANVLTF
TRBJ2-5,TRBV5-1,TRBD1,-,TGCGCCAGCAGCTTGACCCGGACAGGGGGCTTGGGAGAGACCCAGTACTTC,CASSLTRTGGLGETQYF
TRBJ1-6,TRBV5-4,-,-,TGTGCCAGCAGTAGGGGGGGCGAGACGGATAATTCACCCCTCCACTTT,CASSRGGETDNSPLHF
TRBJ1-1,TRBV18,-,once,TGTGCCAGCTCACCAATAAGGGTTACGGACACTGAAGCTTTCTTT,CASSPIRVTDTEAFF
TRBJ1-2,TRBV7-9,-,-,TGTGCCAGCAGCGGCGGAAGAAACCTGAACTATGGCTACACCTTC,CASSGGRNLNYGYTF
TRBJ1-1,TRBV15,TRBD1,-,TGTGCCACCAGCAGAGGCGACAGGGGGAGGCCTTTCTTT,CATSRGDRGRPFF
TRBJ1-2,TRBV19,TRBD1,-,TGTGCCAGTAGTCAATCAGGGGGCGAGAACTATGGCTACACCTTC,CASSQSGGENYGYTF
TRBJ2-7,TRBV7-9,TRBD1,-,TGTGCCAGCAGCTTGGACCCGGGACAGGGGAACCACGAGCAGTACTTC,CASSLDPGQGNHEQYF
TRBJ1-3,TRBV6-1,-,-,TGTGCCAGCAGTGAAGTGGTAGGGTCCGGAAACACCATATATTTT,CASSEVVGSGNTIYF
TRBJ2-3,TRBV10-1,-,-,TGCGCCAGCGGGAGTAGCACAGATACGCAGTATTTT,CASGSSTDTQYF
TRBJ2-4,TRBV6-5,-,-,TGTGCCAGCCGCGGAGTGACGGACGGTAAAAACATTCAGTACTTC,CASRGVTDGKNIQYF